A few counts support the clone carrying this T cell receptor (beta chain). Its cognate antigen is unknown. This entry is derived from a study of identical twins. TCRdb recomputed calls from the 5' RACE reads with MiXCR, one row per CDR3 protein. The top ten hold about 2% of the sample, which has approximately 690,000 distinct CDR3 sequences, around 6% seen once. Germline V CDR1 and CDR2: SNHLY, FYNNEI. The germline V and J ends were trimmed by 9 bases and 4 bases, with 12 bases remaining between them. CDR3 size: 13 residues. General study points: Less excess twin sharing appeared in beta out-of-frame sequences.

This chain joins TRBV2 and TRBJ2-2; tentative D call: TRBD2 (5 bases). The clonotype comes from a man between 18 and 35 years old in good health. The sequenced material came from naive T cells sorted from blood. The CDR3: CASRTEGTGELFF. The CDR3 DNA is TGTGCCAGTCGGACTGAGGGCACCGGGGAGCTGTTTTTT.